Following are 2 T cell receptor beta chains from one sample sequenced in a study of T cells in localized non-small cell lung cancer (dated by TCRdb to the early 2020s). The receptor library was made with the immunoSEQ multiplex PCR assay. TCRdb obtained this table from immuneACCESS and retained in-frame rearrangements with V and J assigned. These tables miss some clones; where compared with another copy, unresolved V genes account for less than half of the shortfall, and the remainder is unexplained. The sample table holds 25,000 to 35,000 clones, of which 90% were seen once. Approximately 1% of the sample goes to the ten largest clones. The sample consisted of peripheral blood, taken before any cancer treatment. Source of these receptors: a woman aged 35 to 75 with stage I lung adenocarcinoma.

V and J are TRBV30 and TRBJ2-1; D is uncertain. With 2 bases removed from V and 0 bases from J, the gap between germline ends came to 8 bases. CDR3 length equals 14 residues. Per germline, CDR1 GTSNPN and CDR2 SVGIG (reference sequence). The CDR3 here is CAWSLGNSYNEQFF. The CDR3 DNA reads as TGTGCCTGGAGTCTCGGAAACTCCTACAATGAGCAGTTCTTC.

The CDR3 DNA reads TGTGCCAGCTCCCAGGGGGGTGAGCAGTTCTTC. Translating it yields CASSQGGEQFF. The chain couples TRBV6-5 to TRBJ2-1; a possible D gene is TRBD1 (7 bases). Germline V gene lookup returns CDR1 MNHEY and CDR2 SVGAGI. CDR3 length: 11 residues. Between the trimmed V and J ends, which lost 8 bases and 9 bases, there was a span of 11 bases.